A selection of T cell receptor beta chains follows, all from one sample in a study of T cell responses to AZD1222 COVID-19 vaccine. Profiled with immunoSEQ multiplex PCR; TCRdb holds only in-frame clones, not every one. This sample carries some 86,000 clones, around 80% of them seen once, and the ten largest clones take roughly a fifth. The sample in question was peripheral blood, obtained on day 0 of AZD1222 vaccination. The receptors here all came from an adult in good health. CDR3s include the opening cysteine and the closing phenylalanine or tryptophan.

j_call: TRBJ2-3
v_call: TRBV5-6
cdr3_length: 14
cdr3_aa: CASSPDRGAHTQYF

j_call: TRBJ2-1
v_call: TRBV4-2
cdr3_length: 15
cdr3_aa: CATGLAGGPSVSAIF

j_call: TRBJ1-5
v_call: TRBV10-3
cdr3_length: 15
cdr3_aa: CAISEGTLKGQPQHF

j_call: TRBJ1-6
v_call: TRBV2
cdr3_length: 16
cdr3_aa: CASRSQDRAYNSPLHF

j_call: TRBJ2-7
v_call: TRBV28
cdr3_length: 15
cdr3_aa: CASSYQGPGDYEQYF

j_call: TRBJ1-2
v_call: TRBV3-1/TRBV3-2
cdr3_length: 15
cdr3_aa: CASSQTRTGGGGYTF

j_call: TRBJ1-6
v_call: TRBV5-1
cdr3_length: 15
cdr3_aa: CASSLLGPSESPLHF

j_call: TRBJ2-3
v_call: TRBV18
cdr3_length: 14
cdr3_aa: CASSISSSTDTQYF

j_call: TRBJ1-1
v_call: TRBV2
cdr3_length: 13
cdr3_aa: CASRVTGWTEAFF

j_call: TRBJ1-1
v_call: TRBV19
cdr3_length: 13
cdr3_aa: CASSIKMNTEAFF

j_call: TRBJ1-1
v_call: TRBV11-3
cdr3_length: 13
cdr3_aa: CASSRGSGTEAFF

j_call: TRBJ2-7
v_call: TRBV3-1/TRBV3-2
cdr3_length: 14
cdr3_aa: CASSRRDSRAEQYF

j_call: TRBJ1-5
v_call: TRBV30
cdr3_length: 13
cdr3_aa: CAWASGANQPQHF

j_call: TRBJ1-1
v_call: TRBV28
cdr3_length: 17
cdr3_aa: CASSPLEGGFENTEAFF

j_call: TRBJ1-3
v_call: TRBV3-1/TRBV3-2
cdr3_length: 15
cdr3_aa: CASTRSTGIGNTIYF

j_call: TRBJ2-3
v_call: TRBV5-4
cdr3_length: 15
cdr3_aa: CASSLANRGTDTQYF

j_call: TRBJ1-2
v_call: TRBV4-1
cdr3_length: 14
cdr3_aa: CASSQDWGAYGYTF

j_call: TRBJ1-5
v_call: TRBV4-1
cdr3_length: 14
cdr3_aa: CASSQSGENQPQHF

j_call: TRBJ2-5
v_call: TRBV5-6
cdr3_length: 14
cdr3_aa: CASSPRGYQETQYF

j_call: TRBJ1-2
v_call: TRBV27
cdr3_length: 14
cdr3_aa: CASSLQGALNGYTF

j_call: TRBJ2-2
v_call: TRBV19
cdr3_length: 16
cdr3_aa: CASKDPGAGLTGELFF

j_call: TRBJ1-5
v_call: TRBV28
cdr3_length: 18
cdr3_aa: CASSLIALRTVYNQPQHF

j_call: TRBJ2-1
v_call: TRBV4-1
cdr3_length: 14
cdr3_aa: CASSQPLIANEQFF

j_call: TRBJ2-2
v_call: TRBV7-9
cdr3_length: 13
cdr3_aa: CASSHDSTGELFF

j_call: TRBJ2-5
v_call: TRBV5-1
cdr3_length: 17
cdr3_aa: CASSLGGDTRESETQYF

j_call: TRBJ2-7
v_call: TRBV6-1
cdr3_length: 14
cdr3_aa: CASSEGQGAYEQYF

j_call: TRBJ2-4
v_call: TRBV4-1
cdr3_length: 14
cdr3_aa: CASSPLGRGNIQYF

j_call: TRBJ2-1
v_call: TRBV5-1
cdr3_length: 15
cdr3_aa: CASSSSEGKHNEQFF

j_call: TRBJ2-3
v_call: TRBV3-1/TRBV3-2
cdr3_length: 15
cdr3_aa: CASSQFPGQGDTQYF

j_call: TRBJ1-1
v_call: TRBV14
cdr3_length: 16
cdr3_aa: CASSRNTRGHNTEAFF

j_call: TRBJ1-5
v_call: TRBV19
cdr3_length: 13
cdr3_aa: CASSIKFDQPQHF

j_call: TRBJ1-5
v_call: TRBV27
cdr3_length: 13
cdr3_aa: CASSLSEGQPQHF

j_call: TRBJ2-3
v_call: TRBV5-1
cdr3_length: 12
cdr3_aa: CASSPGVDTQYF

j_call: TRBJ1-2
v_call: TRBV7-8
cdr3_length: 17
cdr3_aa: CASSPLARVRPFYGYTF

j_call: TRBJ2-7
v_call: TRBV5-1
cdr3_length: 14
cdr3_aa: CASSLGGSSYEQYF

j_call: TRBJ2-2
v_call: TRBV11-2
cdr3_length: 14
cdr3_aa: CASSLVANTGELFF

j_call: TRBJ2-6
v_call: TRBV6-1
cdr3_length: 16
cdr3_aa: CASSEYRGPGANVLTF

j_call: TRBJ1-5
v_call: TRBV19
cdr3_length: 15
cdr3_aa: CASTTTVYSNQPQHF